This is a list of T cell receptor beta chains from one sample in a study of shared clonotypes between healthy human individuals. The data were produced by immunoSEQ multiplex PCR, yet TCRdb's version contains in-frame clones alone and is incomplete. The sample has 2 million to 2.5 million clones; over 90% are singletons. The sequenced material came from naive CD4+ T cells from PBMCs. These receptors were obtained from a young man in good health. Some clones in this sample may be carry-over from other donors' samples. Both conserved end residues are part of each CDR3. The D gene is left open where the match is weak. Rows may omit the clone size; those that give it use once, few, many or a size class.

CDR3 length,J gene,D gene,clone size,V gene,CDR3 DNA,CDR3 protein
18,TRBJ2-3,NA,once,TRBV6-1,TGTGCCAGCAGTGGGGGGGTTCTTTCGGCCCCGAGCACAGATACGCAGTATTTT,CASSGGVLSAPSTDTQYF
16,TRBJ2-3,NA,once,TRBV11-3,TGTGCCAGCACTTTGGGCGGGACAGCTATACCAGATACGCAGTATTTT,CASTLGGTAIPDTQYF
14,TRBJ1-3,NA,NA,TRBV30,TGTGCCTGGAGTAATATGAACTCTGGAAACACCATATATTTT,CAWSNMNSGNTIYF
13,TRBJ1-1,NA,few,TRBV25-1,TGTGCCAGCAGTCCCCGAGGGGAGGCTGAAGCTTTCTTT,CASSPRGEAEAFF
15,TRBJ2-3,TRBD1,NA,TRBV5-1,TGCGCCAGCAGCCGGGGACAGGGGGTGACAGATACGCAGTATTTT,CASSRGQGVTDTQYF
14,TRBJ2-1,TRBD2,NA,TRBV15,TGTGCCACCAGCAGCCGCGGGAGGGACAATGAGCAGTTCTTC,CATSSRGRDNEQFF
15,TRBJ2-7,TRBD1,NA,TRBV28,TGTGCCAGCAGTTTTGACAGGGTCAGCTCCTACGAGCAGTACTTC,CASSFDRVSSYEQYF
15,TRBJ1-2,TRBD1,NA,TRBV28,TGTGCCAGCAGTTCGCCGGGGACAGGGGATTATGGCTACACCTTC,CASSSPGTGDYGYTF
16,TRBJ2-3,NA,once,TRBV7-8,TGTGCCAGCAGCTCCCTAGCTTTGGGAGTGAGAGATACGCAGTATTTT,CASSSLALGVRDTQYF
15,TRBJ2-5,NA,NA,TRBV4-3,TGCGCCAGCAGCCAAGCCCCGGGCTCGGGCGGGACCCAGTACTTC,CASSQAPGSGGTQYF
17,TRBJ2-3,TRBD2,NA,TRBV28,TGTGCCAGCAGTTCTGGGGGACTAGCGGGAGGTATAGATACGCAGTATTTT,CASSSGGLAGGIDTQYF
15,TRBJ2-7,TRBD1,NA,TRBV5-1,TGCGCCAGCAGCTTCGGAGGACAGGGGGGTTACGAGCAGTACTTC,CASSFGGQGGYEQYF
14,TRBJ2-1,TRBD1,NA,TRBV28,TGTGCCAGCAGTTCCTGGGACAGGGTATATGAGCAGTTCTTC,CASSSWDRVYEQFF
15,TRBJ2-1,TRBD2,NA,TRBV18,TGTGCCAGCTCACCATCTAGCGGGAGAAATAATGAGCAGTTCTTC,CASSPSSGRNNEQFF
13,TRBJ2-3,NA,NA,TRBV6-6,TGTGCCAGCATTACCCTTAGCACAGATACGCAGTATTTT,CASITLSTDTQYF
14,TRBJ2-5,NA,NA,TRBV5-1,TGCGCCAGCAGCTTGGAGGCAGTCGGAGGGACCCAGTACTTC,CASSLEAVGGTQYF
14,TRBJ1-2,TRBD1,NA,TRBV6-4,TGTGCCAGCAGTCGGACAGGGGGCTCCTATGGCTACACCTTC,CASSRTGGSYGYTF
15,TRBJ2-3,NA,NA,TRBV11-3,TGTGCCAGCAGCTTAGGGTCAGGGGCGGGTTATACGCAGTATTTT,CASSLGSGAGYTQYF
14,TRBJ2-3,NA,NA,TRBV18,TGTGCCAGCTCACCTCCCGGCAATTTAAATACGCAGTATTTT,CASSPPGNLNTQYF